This entry describes one T cell receptor beta chain. This sample stems from a study of blood T cell repertoires in COVID-19. As for the study in general: The United States, Italy and Spain supplied acute and convalescent COVID-19 samples. From T cells, B-cell-depleted T cells, or PBMCs came the material, which was cDNA or gDNA.

In the authors' methods: Amplification of reference gene primers provided the estimated nucleated cell counts. The data were produced by immunoSEQ multiplex PCR, yet TCRdb's version contains in-frame clones alone and is incomplete. Clone size and V and J calls were adopted from that table, with D and trimming inferred from the DNA. Of some 400,000 clones listed, nearly 90% are singletons. The CDR3 sequence is 16 residues long. The V gene's germline CDR1 is LGHNA and CDR2 YNFKEQ. V shed 4 bases, J shed 4 bases, and the junction held 9 bases outside the gene matches. The rearrangement links TRBV4-2 to TRBJ1-1, with 10 bases lining up with TRBD1. The TCR was taken from a man between 18 and 29 years old with active or convalescent COVID-19. Input material: peripheral blood. The CDR3 bases are TGTGCCAGCAGCCGGGAGGGACAGGGGCCGGGCACTGAAGCTTTCTTT. Translating gives CASSREGQGPGTEAFF.